This note documents a single TCR beta chain sequence. A few counts support this clonotype. Its cognate antigen has yet to be identified. No per-base quality is available; no much larger clone lies one base away. Taken from cysteine to phenylalanine, the CDR3 has 13 residues. Only CDR3 DNA remains: 39 bases, in frame from the first base. V is trimmed back by 3 bases and J by 7 bases, and the junction contains 3 bases that no gene match accounts for. CDR1 and CDR2 are drawn from the germline V gene (reference sequence): DFQATT, SNEGSKA. This sample was taken from a study of response to subunit inactivated influenza vaccine (dated by TCRdb to between 2018 and 2020). Regarding the complete study: Deep quantitative T cell receptor repertoire profiling was used in the study to track responses to a trivalent subunit inactivated influenza vaccine. General conclusions and limits of the study: The authors suggested that each seasonal influenza vaccination may recruit only a limited number of new T cells.

The receptor library was made with RT-PCR. The sample was run on an Illumina HiSeq 2500. TCRdb cleaned the public reads at Q25 with fastp, built clones with MiXCR and kept in-frame beta chains. Rows are combined by CDR3 protein, so each entry shows the most common genes and DNA. The sample table records about 310,000 distinct CDR3 sequences; 21% of these occur just once. The ten largest account for about 9.4% of the sample. This clonotype originated in a man aged 45-69 years who received an inactivated influenza vaccine. Donor details come from another sample of the same person, matched by shared clones. This chain joins TRBV20-1 to TRBJ1-6; a stretch of 7 junction bases matches TRBD1. Material: PBMCs from blood, obtained roughly 20 months after vaccination. CDR3 sequence: CSARVQGNSPLHF. The sequenced DNA: TGCAGTGCTAGGGTACAGGGGAATTCACCCCTCCACTTT.